The 17 T cell receptor beta chains reported below all come from one sample, sequenced in a study of cytomegalovirus exposure and HLA in healthy donors. The PCR ran on 60 Vbeta and 13 Jbeta primers. Measured with immunoSEQ multiplex PCR; TCRdb has only the in-frame clones, and not every one. The repertoire holds approximately 160,000 clones, about two thirds seen once, with roughly 4.4% in the top ten. Source material: PBMCs. These receptors all come from a woman between 18 and 30 years old in good health and CMV-seropositive.

The chain uses TRBV5-1 and TRBJ2-2; 9 bases map to TRBD1. This CDR3 has 17 amino acids. Germline V gene data show CDR1 as SGHRS and CDR2 as YFSETQ. The V and J ends lost 3 bases and 5 bases, in that order; junction bases with no gene match: 11. The CDR3 DNA follows: TGCGCCAGCAGCTGGGGACCCGACAGGGGGTGGACCGGGGAGCTGTTTTTT. Protein sequence: CASSWGPDRGWTGELFF.

This clone was observed a single time. This chain uses TRBV9 with TRBJ2-5; D gene unclear. The DNA end lines up better with TRBJ2-7; the J call may be wrong. This CDR3 comprises 14 residues. Germline CDR1 and CDR2: SGDLS and YYNGEE. CDR3 sequence: CASSVGSVTYEQYF. CDR3 nucleotides: TGTGCCAGCAGCGTAGGTTCCGTAACCTACGAGCAGTACTTC.

V is TRBV28 and J is TRBJ2-2; weak D call: TRBD2 (5 bases). This CDR3 comprises 15 residues. Germline CDR1 is MDHEN and CDR2 is SYDVKM. Deletions cut 8 bases from V and 1 base from J, with 14 bases between. The CDR3 coding sequence is TGTGCCAGCGAGCGCTCGGGGAGGAACACCGGGGAGCTGTTTTTT. Its protein product is CASERSGRNTGELFF.

This chain connects TRBV28 to TRBJ2-1; D is unresolved. Trimming cost V 5 bases and J 5 bases, with 13 bases left between them. The V gene's germline CDR1 is MDHEN and CDR2 SYDVKM. The CDR3 runs 14 residues. Here the CDR3 DNA reads TGTGCCAGCAGTGCTCAGGTCGTCCACAATGAGCAGTTCTTC. Translating gives CASSAQVVHNEQFF.

The rearrangement uses TRBV28 and TRBJ1-5; D possibly corresponds to TRBD1 (5 bases). Germline loops: CDR1 MDHEN, CDR2 SYDVKM. The CDR3 loop spans 18 amino acids. Trimming removed 5 bases from V and 3 bases from J, with 23 bases in between. The CDR3 bases are TGTGCCAGCAGTCCCTTAACAGGCAGGAGGGTTAACAATCAGCCCCAGCATTTT. It translates to CASSPLTGRRVNNQPQHF. The entire variable domain, with the rest obtained from reference TRBV28 and TRBJ1-5, is as follows: DVKVTQSSRYLVKRTGEKVFLECVQDMDHENMFWYRQDPGLGLRLIYFSYDVKMKEKGDIPEGYSVSREKKERFSLILESASTNQTSMYLCASSPLTGRRVNNQPQHFGDGTRLSIL.

This clone was observed a few times. The gene calls are TRBV27 and TRBJ2-5; D unclear. Germline-derived CDR1 and CDR2 are MNHEY and SMNVEV (reference sequence). V dropped 4 bases and J dropped 2 bases, with 11 bases sitting between them. The CDR3 runs 14 residues. CDR3 loop: CASSSRVLQETQYF. In nucleotides, the CDR3 is TGTGCCAGCAGTTCCCGGGTCCTACAAGAGACCCAGTACTTC.

This clone was seen more than once but under ten times. The gene calls are TRBV7-8 and TRBJ1-5, with 8 bases aligning to TRBD1. The germline V gene encodes CDR1 SGHVS and CDR2 FQNEAQ. The V gene end was trimmed by 3 bases and the J gene end by 3 bases; junction bases not matched to a gene: 7. The CDR3 spans 16 residues. The CDR3 here is CASSFEGQAVNQPQHF. The DNA of the CDR3 is TGTGCCAGCAGCTTTGAGGGACAGGCCGTCAATCAGCCCCAGCATTTT.

This clone was counted between two and nine times. The J gene is TRBJ2-3, the V gene TRBV4-2, with TRBD2 as a possible D gene (6 bases). Germline-derived CDR1 and CDR2 are LGHNA and YNFKEQ. The CDR3 totals 16 residues. Between the trimmed V and J ends, which lost 2 bases and 4 bases, there was a span of 16 bases. CDR3 sequence (DNA): TGTGCCAGCAGCCAATCCACGGGAGAGGGCGCAGATACGCAGTATTTT. Its translation: CASSQSTGEGADTQYF.

In this sample, this clone turned up a few times. The same CDR3 arises from other DNA sequences in this sample as well. V gene TRBV14 combines with J gene TRBJ1-1; D is ambiguous. V lost 1 base and J lost 1, with 4 bases in between. The CDR3 runs to 13 residues. The V gene's germline CDR1 is SGHDN and CDR2 FVKESK. The CDR3: CASSQGQNTEAFF. In DNA, the CDR3 is TGTGCCAGCAGCCAAGGGCAGAACACTGAAGCTTTCTTT.

This clone was counted only a few times. V is TRBV9 and J is TRBJ2-2; D not certain. With 4 bases removed from V and 1 base from J, the gap between germline ends came to 5 bases. Germline CDR1 is SGDLS and CDR2 is YYNGEE. This CDR3 region has 13 residues. CDR3 residues: CASSSGNTGELFF. For the CDR3, the DNA is TGTGCCAGCAGCTCAGGGAACACCGGGGAGCTGTTTTTT.

The chain recombines TRBV18 with TRBJ1-2, with a possible D match to TRBD1 (6 bases). CDR1 and CDR2 from the germline V gene are KGHSH and LQKENI. Trimming left V 3 bases short and J 4 bases short, with 15 bases between. This CDR3 contains 15 residues. Here the CDR3 DNA reads TGTGCCAGCTCACCGTCCACAGGGAATCTCTATGGCTACACCTTC. Translation: CASSPSTGNLYGYTF.

This rearrangement joins TRBV10-3 to TRBJ2-5; D might be TRBD2 (6 bases). The end of the DNA fits TRBJ2-7 better, so the J call may be wrong. Germline V gene sequence: CDR1 ENHRY, CDR2 SYGVKD. The CDR3 has 16 residues. The CDR3 DNA follows: TGTGCCATCAGTTCGGGGCGGGAACCCCTCTCCTACGAGCAGTACTTC. Translating it yields CAISSGREPLSYEQYF.

The chain uses TRBV14 and TRBJ2-2; D possibly corresponds to TRBD1 (6 bases). Trimming removed 2 bases at V and 3 bases at J, with 19 bases between. CDR3 length equals 18 residues. Germline V gives CDR1 SGHDN, CDR2 FVKESK. As DNA, the CDR3 is TGTGCCAGCAGCCAATTCTACGCCAGGGGCGCCTACACCGGGGAGCTGTTTTTT. Translated: CASSQFYARGAYTGELFF.

This chain connects TRBV9 to TRBJ2-1, with 9 bases that match TRBD1. Germline CDR1 is SGDLS and CDR2 is YYNGEE. V shed 3 bases, J shed 3 bases, and the junction held 16 bases outside the gene matches. This CDR3 comprises 19 residues. The CDR3 bases are TGTGCCAGCAGCGACCCTCCGTTTGACAGGGGGTTAGTCTACAATGAGCAGTTCTTC. Protein product: CASSDPPFDRGLVYNEQFF.

In this sample, this clone turned up once. J is TRBJ2-3 and V is TRBV11-2, with D perhaps TRBD2 (5 bases). There are 15 residues in the CDR3. Germline lookup yields CDR1 SGHAT and CDR2 FQNNGV. Trimming pared 5 bases from V and 0 bases from J, leaving 12 bases between. The CDR3 nucleotides read TGTGCCAGCAGCCGAATCCGCGGGAGCACAGATACGCAGTATTTT. Translation gives CASSRIRGSTDTQYF. Complete variable domain (other parts from reference TRBV11-2 and TRBJ2-3): EAGVAQSPRYKIIEKRQSVAFWCNPISGHATLYWYQQILGQGPKLLIQFQNNGVVDDSQLPKDRFSAERLKGVDSTLKIQPAKLEDSAVYLCASSRIRGSTDTQYFGPGTRLTVL.

The genes are TRBV19 and TRBJ2-7; TRBD2 aligns across 11 bases. Germline lookup yields CDR1 LNHDA and CDR2 SQIVND (reference sequence). CDR3 length equals 14 residues. V lost 3 bases to trimming and J lost 4 bases; unmatched junction nucleotides: 2. CDR3 residues: CASSILAGGYEQYF. The CDR3 bases are TGTGCCAGTAGTATTCTAGCGGGGGGTTACGAGCAGTACTTC.

The genes are TRBV4-1 and TRBJ2-3; D ambiguous. The germline gives CDR1 MGHRA, CDR2 YSYEKL. The CDR3 runs 17 residues. The germline V and J ends were trimmed by 1 base and 11 bases, with 25 bases remaining between them. The CDR3 loop reads CASSQVEIRGFAYRQYF. The CDR3 DNA follows: TGCGCCAGCAGCCAAGTCGAAATTCGCGGATTCGCCTATCGGCAGTATTTT.